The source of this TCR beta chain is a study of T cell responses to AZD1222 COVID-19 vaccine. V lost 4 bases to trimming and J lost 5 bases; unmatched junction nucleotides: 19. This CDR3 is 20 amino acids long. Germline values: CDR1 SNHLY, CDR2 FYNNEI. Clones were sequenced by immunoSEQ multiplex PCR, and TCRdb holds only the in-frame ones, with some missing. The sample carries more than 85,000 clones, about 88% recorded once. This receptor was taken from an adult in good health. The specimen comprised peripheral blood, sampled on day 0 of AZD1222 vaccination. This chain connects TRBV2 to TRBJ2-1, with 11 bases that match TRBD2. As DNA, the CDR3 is TGTGCCAGCAGTGGGAGGACCTCCGGGACTAGCGGACTTAACCACAATGAGCAGTTCTTC. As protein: CASSGRTSGTSGLNHNEQFF.